This TCR beta chain was retrieved from a study of shared clonotypes between healthy human individuals (dated by TCRdb to about 2020). About the study as a whole: The cohort included three men and a couple of women between 18 and 49 years of age. Blood TCR repertoires of a handful of healthy adults were deeply sequenced to estimate repertoire size and the extent of clonotype sharing between individuals. Per donor, leukapheresis produced somewhere between about 0.9 and 10 billion PBMCs. Different laboratories and diverse techniques were used to prepare libraries and sequence TCR repertoires, to increase sequencing depth and limit assay-specific biases. Per donor, three plates each were used for CD4 naive and CD4 memory, two for CD8 naive, and one for CD8 memory.

Donors were healthy HIV-negative adults with no recently reported acute infections or vaccinations. Every donor was a Caucasian adult residing in Nashville, Tennessee, USA. Magnetic negative selection was used to enrich CD4+ T cells, after which naive cells were positively selected on CD45RA and the negative fraction became the memory subset. Blood was collected by leukapheresis, and PBMCs were isolated by Ficoll-Histopaque density gradient centrifugation and then cryopreserved in liquid nitrogen vapor phase. Purity and quantity of every magnetically sorted T cell population were checked by analytical flow cytometry. Genomic DNA was isolated from each sorted fraction and quantified by UV absorbance on a Nanodrop 2000c. TCR CDR3 regions were amplified from genomic DNA by multiplex PCR using the deep immunoSEQ assay. For each cell subset, the extracted genomic DNA was distributed evenly across all wells of several immunoSEQ 96-well plates, and each plate served as one replicate. For sorted subsets, around 200 ng genomic DNA, equal to 30,000 to 35,000 T cell genomes, was loaded into each replicate PCR. Purified libraries were quantified with a Qubit 3.0 fluorometer, sized on a Bioanalyzer 2100, and re-quantified with the KAPA Library Quantification kit. A separate single-read 150-cycle Illumina NextSeq 550 flow cell was used to sequence each immunoSEQ 96-well plate. Per the original workflow: Because only junctional sequences without quality scores were contained in the immunoSEQ output, filtering matching that applied to full-length reads could not be performed. Sequences were annotated with PyIR, a Python wrapper for IgBLAST v1.9, using IMGT germline references to assign V/J genes and CDR3. Reads were removed for weak V/J assignments (E-value above 1e-6), missing CDR3, stop codons, out-of-frame junctions, or ambiguous translated residues. V3J clonotypes were defined as sequences sharing the same inferred V gene, J gene, and CDR3 amino acid sequence. Percentage overlap between repertoires was calculated by dividing the number of shared unique clonotypes by the size of the smaller repertoire. Repertoire richness was assessed with RTK rarefaction, the Chao1 estimator, and Recon v2.1 estimates of unobserved clonotypes. Generation probabilities were computed with OLGA for all TCRbeta clonotypes obtained by the gDNA method from several donors. Entries here come from immuneACCESS through TCRdb and include only in-frame sequences with V and J called. Some clones fail to appear in such tables; in the studies checked, an unresolved V gene covers under half of the shortfall, and the cause of the remainder is unknown. V, J and clone size reflect that table, while D and trimming were determined from the DNA. The sample includes roughly 700,000 clones, with around 67% observed a single time. Together, the top ten hold approximately 1.6% of the sample.

Inclusive of the bounding cysteine and phenylalanine, the CDR3 is 13 residues long. Of all the DNA, just the CDR3 is kept, 39 bases in frame from base 1. Per the germline V gene, SGHRS is the CDR1 and YFSETQ is the CDR2. Cut back by 4 bases and 2 bases, the V and J ends lie 9 bases apart. On the study overall, not on this receptor specifically: Sharing across a few donors was observed for approximately 4.6% of naive CD4, 3% to 3.5% of naive CD8, around 2.5% of memory CD4, and around 0.4% of memory CD8 clonotypes. Sampling was restricted to blood, and TCR repertoires in tissues likely differ from the TCR repertoires found in blood. The genetic and exposure-history diversity represented was limited by the small number of donors. Estimated clonotype richness was generally larger for naive than for memory subsets. Based on pairwise subsampling, the degree of clonotype sharing among donors was expected to be affected by sequencing depth. Clonotypes shared by all four sorted-subset donors showed higher generation probabilities than non-shared clonotypes. Even with the large sequencing depth, rarefaction of the sorted-subset datasets indicated that sequencing was incomplete.

Details on this clone: Its antigen specificity is not known. Per-base qualities were not stored, and no clone one base away is much larger. Other DNA variants within this sample encode the same CDR3.

The sample was memory CD4+ T cells sorted from blood. Taken with the paper, the label for cell subset or site translates to: CD45RA-negative fraction. The chain was built from TRBV5-1 and TRBJ1-1; 6 matching bases give a weak D call of TRBD1. This clonotype was sampled from a woman in her 30s in good health. CDR3 region: CASSPGANTEAFF. The DNA is TGCGCCAGCAGCCCAGGGGCTAACACTGAAGCTTTCTTT.